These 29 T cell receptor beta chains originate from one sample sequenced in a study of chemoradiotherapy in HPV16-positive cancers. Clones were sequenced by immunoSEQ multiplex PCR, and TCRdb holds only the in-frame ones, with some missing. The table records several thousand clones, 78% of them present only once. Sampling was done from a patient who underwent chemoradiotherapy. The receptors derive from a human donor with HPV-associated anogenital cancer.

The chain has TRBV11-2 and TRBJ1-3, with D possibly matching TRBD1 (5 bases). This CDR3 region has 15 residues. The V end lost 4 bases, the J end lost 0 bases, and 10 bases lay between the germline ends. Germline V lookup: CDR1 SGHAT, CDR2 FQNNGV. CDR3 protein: CASSYDSFSGNTIYF. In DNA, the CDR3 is TGTGCCAGCAGCTATGACAGCTTCTCTGGAAACACCATATATTTT.

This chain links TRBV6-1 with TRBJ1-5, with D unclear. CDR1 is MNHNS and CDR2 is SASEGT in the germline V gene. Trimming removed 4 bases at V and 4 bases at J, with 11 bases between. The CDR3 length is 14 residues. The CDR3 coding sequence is TGTGCCAGCAGTGTAGAGGATATTAATCAGCCCCAGCATTTT. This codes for CASSVEDINQPQHF.

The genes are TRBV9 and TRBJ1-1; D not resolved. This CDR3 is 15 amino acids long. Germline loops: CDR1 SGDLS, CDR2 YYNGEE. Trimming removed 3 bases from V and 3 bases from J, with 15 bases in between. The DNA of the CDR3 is TGTGCCAGCAGCGCGGACGGTGATTGGGACACTGAAGCTTTCTTT. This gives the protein CASSADGDWDTEAFF.

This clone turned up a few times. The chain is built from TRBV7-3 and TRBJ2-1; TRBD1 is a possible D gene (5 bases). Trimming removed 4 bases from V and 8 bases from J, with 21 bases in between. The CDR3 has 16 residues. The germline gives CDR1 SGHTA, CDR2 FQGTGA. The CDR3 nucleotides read TGTGCCAGCAGCTCTTCCCAGGGATTCGCTATGGATGAGCAGTTCTTC. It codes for CASSSSQGFAMDEQFF.

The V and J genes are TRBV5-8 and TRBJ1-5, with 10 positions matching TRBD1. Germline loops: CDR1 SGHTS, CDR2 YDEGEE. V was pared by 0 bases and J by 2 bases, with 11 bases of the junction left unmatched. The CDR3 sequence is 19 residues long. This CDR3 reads CASSLEPGQGIIGNQPQHF. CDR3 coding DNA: TGTGCCAGCAGCTTGGAACCGGGACAGGGGATTATAGGCAATCAGCCCCAGCATTTT.

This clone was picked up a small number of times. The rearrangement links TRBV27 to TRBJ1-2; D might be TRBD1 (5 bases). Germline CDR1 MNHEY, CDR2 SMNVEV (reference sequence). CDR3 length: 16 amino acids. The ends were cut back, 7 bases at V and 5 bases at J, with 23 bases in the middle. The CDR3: CASKGLRGSFAYGYTF. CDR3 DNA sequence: TGTGCCAGCAAGGGTTTGAGGGGTTCGTTTGCGTATGGCTACACCTTC.

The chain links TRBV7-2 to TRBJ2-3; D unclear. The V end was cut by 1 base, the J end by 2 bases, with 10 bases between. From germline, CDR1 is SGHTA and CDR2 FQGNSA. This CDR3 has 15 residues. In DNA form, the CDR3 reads TGTGCCAGCAGCTTAGAGGCTCCCTACACAGATACGCAGTATTTT. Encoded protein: CASSLEAPYTDTQYF.

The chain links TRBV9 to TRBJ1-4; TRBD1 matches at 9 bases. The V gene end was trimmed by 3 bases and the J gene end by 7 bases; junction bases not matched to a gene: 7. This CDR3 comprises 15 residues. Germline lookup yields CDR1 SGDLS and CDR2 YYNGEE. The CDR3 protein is CASSGRTGESEKLFF. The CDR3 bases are TGTGCCAGCAGCGGGAGGACAGGGGAGAGTGAAAAACTGTTTTTT.

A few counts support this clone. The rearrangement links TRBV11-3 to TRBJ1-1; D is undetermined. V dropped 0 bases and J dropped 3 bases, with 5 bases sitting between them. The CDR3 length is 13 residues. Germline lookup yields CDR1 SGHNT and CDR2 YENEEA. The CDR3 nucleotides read TGTGCCAGCAGCTTAGATAGATACACTGAAGCTTTCTTT. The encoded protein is CASSLDRYTEAFF.

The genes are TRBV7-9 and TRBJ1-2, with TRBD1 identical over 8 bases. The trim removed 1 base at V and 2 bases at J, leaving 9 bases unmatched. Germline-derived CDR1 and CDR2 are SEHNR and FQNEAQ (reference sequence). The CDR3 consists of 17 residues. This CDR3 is CASSLGGDRGDNYGYTF. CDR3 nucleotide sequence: TGTGCCAGCAGCTTAGGGGGCGACAGGGGCGACAACTATGGCTACACCTTC.

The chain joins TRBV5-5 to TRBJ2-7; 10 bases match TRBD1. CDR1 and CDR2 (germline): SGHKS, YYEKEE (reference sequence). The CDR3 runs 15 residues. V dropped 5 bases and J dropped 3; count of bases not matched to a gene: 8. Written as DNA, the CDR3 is TGTGCCAGCAGAGACCGGGACAGGGGTCACTACGAGCAGTACTTC. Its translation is CASRDRDRGHYEQYF. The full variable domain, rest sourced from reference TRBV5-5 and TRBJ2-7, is DAGVTQSPTHLIKTRGQQVTLRCSPISGHKSVSWYQQVLGQGPQFIFQYYEKEERGRGNFPDRFSARQFPNYSSELNVNALLLGDSALYLCASRDRDRGHYEQYFGPGTRLTVT.

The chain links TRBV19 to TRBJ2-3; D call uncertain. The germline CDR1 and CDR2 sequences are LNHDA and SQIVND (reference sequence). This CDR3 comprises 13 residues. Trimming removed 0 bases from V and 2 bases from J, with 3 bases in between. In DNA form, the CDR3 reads TGTGCCAGTAGTATAGACAACACAGATACGCAGTATTTT. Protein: CASSIDNTDTQYF.

The CDR3 sequence is CASSPGLHGYTF. The CDR3 region has the DNA TGCGCCAGCAGCCCCGGTCTTCATGGCTACACCTTC. This rearrangement joins TRBV5-1 to TRBJ1-2; no definite D call. With 4 bases removed from V and 6 bases from J, the gap between germline ends came to 10 bases. CDR3 length: 12 amino acids. Germline V gives CDR1 SGHRS, CDR2 YFSETQ.

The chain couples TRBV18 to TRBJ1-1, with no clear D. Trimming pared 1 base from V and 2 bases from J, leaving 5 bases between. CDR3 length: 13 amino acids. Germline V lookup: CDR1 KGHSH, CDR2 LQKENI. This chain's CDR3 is CASSPQRNTEAFF. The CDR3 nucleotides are TGTGCCAGCTCACCACAGAGAAACACTGAAGCTTTCTTT.

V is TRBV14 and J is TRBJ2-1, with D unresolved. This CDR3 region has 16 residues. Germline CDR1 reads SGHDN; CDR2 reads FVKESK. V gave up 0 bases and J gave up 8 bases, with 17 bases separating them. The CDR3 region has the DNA TGTGCCAGCAGCCAAGAAGGATTCAGTAAGCTGGATGAGCAGTTCTTC. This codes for CASSQEGFSKLDEQFF.

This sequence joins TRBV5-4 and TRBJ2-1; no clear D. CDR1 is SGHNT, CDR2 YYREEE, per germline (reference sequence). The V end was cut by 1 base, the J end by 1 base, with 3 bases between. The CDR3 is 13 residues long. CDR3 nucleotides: TGTGCCAGCAGCTTGAGATCCTACAATGAGCAGTTCTTC. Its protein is CASSLRSYNEQFF.

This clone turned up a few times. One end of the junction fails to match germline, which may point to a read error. This CDR3 reads CASSGDRGELFF. The CDR3 region has the DNA TGTGCCAGTAGTGGTGATCGCGGGGAGCTGTTTTTT. The rearrangement joins TRBV6-1 to TRBJ2-2; no reliable D call. Germline CDR1 and CDR2: MNHNS and SASEGT. The CDR3 contains 12 residues.

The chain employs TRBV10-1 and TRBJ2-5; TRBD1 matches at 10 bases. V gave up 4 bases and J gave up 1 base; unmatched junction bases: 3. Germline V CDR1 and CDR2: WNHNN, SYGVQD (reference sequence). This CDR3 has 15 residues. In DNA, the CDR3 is TGCGCCAGCAGTGGGGACAGGGGATTCCAAGAGACCCAGTACTTC. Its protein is CASSGDRGFQETQYF.

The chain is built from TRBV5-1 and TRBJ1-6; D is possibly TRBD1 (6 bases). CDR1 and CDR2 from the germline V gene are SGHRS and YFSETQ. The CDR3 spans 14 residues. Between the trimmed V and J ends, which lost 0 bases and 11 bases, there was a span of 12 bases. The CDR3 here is CASSLGGGRTPLHF. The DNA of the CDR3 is TGCGCCAGCAGCTTGGGTGGGGGCAGGACACCCCTCCACTTT.

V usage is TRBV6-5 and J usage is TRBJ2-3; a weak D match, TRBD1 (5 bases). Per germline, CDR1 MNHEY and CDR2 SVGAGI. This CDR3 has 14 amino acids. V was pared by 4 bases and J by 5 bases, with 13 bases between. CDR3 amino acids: CASSSGSGLDTQYF. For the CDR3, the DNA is TGTGCCAGCAGTTCTGGGTCAGGGCTAGATACGCAGTATTTT.

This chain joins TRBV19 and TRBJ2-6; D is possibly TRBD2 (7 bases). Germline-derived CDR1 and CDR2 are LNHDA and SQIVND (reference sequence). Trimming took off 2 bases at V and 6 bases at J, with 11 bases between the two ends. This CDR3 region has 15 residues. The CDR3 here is CASSIRAGAANVLTF. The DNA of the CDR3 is TGTGCCAGTAGTATAAGGGCGGGGGCGGCCAACGTCCTGACTTTC.

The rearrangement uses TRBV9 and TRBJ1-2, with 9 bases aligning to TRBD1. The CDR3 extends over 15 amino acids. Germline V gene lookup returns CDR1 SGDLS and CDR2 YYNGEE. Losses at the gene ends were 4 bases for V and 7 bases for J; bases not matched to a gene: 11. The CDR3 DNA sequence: TGTGCCAGCAGCTTGGGACAGGGACATCCTGCTGGCTACACCTTC. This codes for CASSLGQGHPAGYTF. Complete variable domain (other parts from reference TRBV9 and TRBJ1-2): DSGVTQTPKHLITATGQRVTLRCSPRSGDLSVYWYQQSLDQGLQFLIQYYNGEERAKGNILERFSAQQFPDLHSELNLSSLELGDSALYFCASSLGQGHPAGYTFGSGTRLTVV.

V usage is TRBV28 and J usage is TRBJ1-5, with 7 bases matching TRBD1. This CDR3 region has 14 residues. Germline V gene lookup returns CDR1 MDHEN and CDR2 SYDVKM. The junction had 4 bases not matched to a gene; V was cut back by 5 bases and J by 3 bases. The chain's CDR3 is CASSPGQINQPQHF. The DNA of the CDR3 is TGTGCCAGCAGTCCGGGACAGATCAATCAGCCCCAGCATTTT.

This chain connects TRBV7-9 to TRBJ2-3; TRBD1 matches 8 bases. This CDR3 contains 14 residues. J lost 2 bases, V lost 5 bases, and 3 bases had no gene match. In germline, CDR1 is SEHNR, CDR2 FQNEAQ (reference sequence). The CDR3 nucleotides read TGTGCCAGCAGCATACAGGGGGACACAGATACGCAGTATTTT. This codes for CASSIQGDTDTQYF.

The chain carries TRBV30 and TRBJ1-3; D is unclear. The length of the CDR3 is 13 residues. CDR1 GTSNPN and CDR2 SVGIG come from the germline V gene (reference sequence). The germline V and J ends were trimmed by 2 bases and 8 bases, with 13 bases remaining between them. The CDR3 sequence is CAWSLTTGDTIYF. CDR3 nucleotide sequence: TGTGCCTGGAGTCTTACGACCGGGGACACCATATATTTT.

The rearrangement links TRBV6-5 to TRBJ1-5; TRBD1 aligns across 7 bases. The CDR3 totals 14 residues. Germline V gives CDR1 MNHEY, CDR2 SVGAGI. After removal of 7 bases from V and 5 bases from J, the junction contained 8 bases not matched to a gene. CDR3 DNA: TGTGCCAGCAAGGAACAGGGGTGGGATCAGCCCCAGCATTTT. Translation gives CASKEQGWDQPQHF.

CDR3 bases: TGTGCCAGCAGCTACACTCCGGGGTATGGCTACACCTTC. Translated, it gives CASSYTPGYGYTF. V gene TRBV9 combines with J gene TRBJ1-2; D is uncertain. The CDR3 is 13 residues long. Germline V gives CDR1 SGDLS, CDR2 YYNGEE. V lost 4 bases, J lost 5 bases, and 12 bases lay in between.

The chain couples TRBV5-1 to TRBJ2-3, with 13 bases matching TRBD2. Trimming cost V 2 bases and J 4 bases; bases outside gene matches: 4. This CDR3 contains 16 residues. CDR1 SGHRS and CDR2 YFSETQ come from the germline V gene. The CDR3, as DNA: TGCGCCAGCAGCTTTACTAGCGGGGGGGCGGCAGATACGCAGTATTTT. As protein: CASSFTSGGAADTQYF.

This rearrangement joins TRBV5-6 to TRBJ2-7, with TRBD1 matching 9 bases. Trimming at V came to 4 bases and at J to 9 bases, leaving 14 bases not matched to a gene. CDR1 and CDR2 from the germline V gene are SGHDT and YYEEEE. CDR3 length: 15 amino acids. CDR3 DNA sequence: TGTGCCAGCAGCAAGAACCGGGACAGGGTTCTGTGGCAGTACTTC. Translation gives CASSKNRDRVLWQYF.